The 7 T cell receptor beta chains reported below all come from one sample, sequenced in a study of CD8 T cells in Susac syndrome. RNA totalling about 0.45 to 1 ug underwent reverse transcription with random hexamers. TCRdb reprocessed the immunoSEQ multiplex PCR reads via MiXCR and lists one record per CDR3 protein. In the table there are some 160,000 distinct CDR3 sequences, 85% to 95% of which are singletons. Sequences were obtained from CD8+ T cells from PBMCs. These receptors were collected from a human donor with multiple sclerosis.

The CDR3 region is CSVEDLTGENEKLFF. In DNA, the CDR3 is TGCAGCGTTGAAGACTTGACAGGGGAAAATGAAAAACTGTTTTTT. The chain carries TRBV29-1 and TRBJ1-4, with 8 bases identical to TRBD1. Germline assignment: CDR1 SQVTM and CDR2 ANQGSEA. The CDR3 is made up of 15 amino acids. Trimming took 0 bases from V and 5 from J; bases not matched to a gene: 5. Complete variable domain (other parts from reference TRBV29-1 and TRBJ1-4): SAVISQKPSRDICQRGTSLTIQCQVDSQVTMMFWYRQQPGQSLTLIATANQGSEATYESGFVIDKFPISRPNLTFSTLTVSNMSPEDSSIYLCSVEDLTGENEKLFFGSGTQLSVL.

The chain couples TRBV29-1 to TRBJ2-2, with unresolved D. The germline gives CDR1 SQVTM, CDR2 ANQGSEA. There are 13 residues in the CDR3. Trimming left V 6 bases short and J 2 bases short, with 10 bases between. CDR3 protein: CSVPTQNTGELFF. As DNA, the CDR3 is TGCAGCGTACCGACTCAAAACACCGGGGAGCTGTTTTTT.

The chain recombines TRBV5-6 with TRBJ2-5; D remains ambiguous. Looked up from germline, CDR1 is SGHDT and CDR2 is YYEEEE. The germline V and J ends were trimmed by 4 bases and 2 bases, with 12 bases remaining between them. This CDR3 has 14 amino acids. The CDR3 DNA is TGTGCCAGCAGCCGATTAGGATTGCAAGAGACCCAGTACTTC. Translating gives CASSRLGLQETQYF.

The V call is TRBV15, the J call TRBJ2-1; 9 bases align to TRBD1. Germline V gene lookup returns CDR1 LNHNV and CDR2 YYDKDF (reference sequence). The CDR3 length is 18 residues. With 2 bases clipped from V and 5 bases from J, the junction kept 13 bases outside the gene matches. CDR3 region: CATSRNTGQGSTDNEQFF. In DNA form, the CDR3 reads TGTGCCACCAGCAGAAACACCGGACAGGGGTCAACTGACAATGAGCAGTTCTTC.

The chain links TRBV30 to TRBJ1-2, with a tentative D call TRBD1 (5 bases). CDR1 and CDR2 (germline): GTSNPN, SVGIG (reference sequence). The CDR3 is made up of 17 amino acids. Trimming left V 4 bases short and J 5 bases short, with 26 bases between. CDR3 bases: TGTGCCTGGATGAAAAAACGCCGACGGACATCTTCTTATGGCTACACCTTC. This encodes CAWMKKRRRTSSYGYTF.

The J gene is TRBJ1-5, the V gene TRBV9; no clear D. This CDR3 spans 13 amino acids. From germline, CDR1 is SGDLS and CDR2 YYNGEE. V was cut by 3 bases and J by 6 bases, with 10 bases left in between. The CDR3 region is CASSAGLGQPQHF. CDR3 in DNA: TGTGCCAGCAGCGCCGGCCTGGGTCAGCCCCAGCATTTT.

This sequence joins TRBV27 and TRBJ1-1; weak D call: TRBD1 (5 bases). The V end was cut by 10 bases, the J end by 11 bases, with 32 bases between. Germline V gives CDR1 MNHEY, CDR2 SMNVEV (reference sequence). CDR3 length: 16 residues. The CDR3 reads CATLPRKGGIYRNAFF. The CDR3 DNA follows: TGTGCCACCCTCCCGCGGAAGGGCGGGATCTACAGGAATGCTTTCTTT.